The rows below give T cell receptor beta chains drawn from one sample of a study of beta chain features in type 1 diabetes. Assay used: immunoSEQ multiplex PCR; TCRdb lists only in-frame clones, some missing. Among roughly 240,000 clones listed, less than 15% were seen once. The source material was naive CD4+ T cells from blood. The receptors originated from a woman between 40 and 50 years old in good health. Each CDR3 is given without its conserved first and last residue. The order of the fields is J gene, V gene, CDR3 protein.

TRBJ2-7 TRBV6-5 ASSLEIRVSSYEQY
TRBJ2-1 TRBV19 ASSIAPGPYNEQF
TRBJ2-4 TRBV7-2 ASSNSGGGAGKNIQY
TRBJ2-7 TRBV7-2 ASSWPVREQY
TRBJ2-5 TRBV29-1 SGGQRGETQY
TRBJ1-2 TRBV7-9 ASSPRSDGRYRGYT
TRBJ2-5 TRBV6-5 ASSYGQGREKTQY
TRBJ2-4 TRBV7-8 ASSPTRGLAKNIQY
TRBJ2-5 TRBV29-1 SVGGTSGDQETQY
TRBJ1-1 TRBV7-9 ASSLARGGTEAF
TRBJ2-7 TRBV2 ASSESPTSGVYEQY
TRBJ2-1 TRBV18 ASSPGGGPPV
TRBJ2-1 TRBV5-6 ASRLQGGGYIEQF
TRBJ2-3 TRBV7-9 ASRSHYGISRELDTQY
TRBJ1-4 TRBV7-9 ASSLSTTGEKLF
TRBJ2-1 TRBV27 ASRSRDRDYNEQF
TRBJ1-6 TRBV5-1 ASSPLGGQSPLH
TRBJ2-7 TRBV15 ATSSRGSSYEQY
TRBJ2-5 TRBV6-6 ASRGTGEQKTQY
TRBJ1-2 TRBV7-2 ASSLVPGGNYGYT
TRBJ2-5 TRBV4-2 ASSQDELAGRQETQY
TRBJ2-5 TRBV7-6 ASSAGGLKTQY
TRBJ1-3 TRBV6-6 ASSGQGASGNTIY
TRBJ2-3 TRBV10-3 AISDATGFSTDTQY
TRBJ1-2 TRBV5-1 ASSLETGKYGYT
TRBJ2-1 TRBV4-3 ASSQTSSSYNEQF
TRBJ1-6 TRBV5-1 ASSGYGTGSYNSPLH
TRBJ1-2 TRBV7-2 ASSLVFPGVGYT
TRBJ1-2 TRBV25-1 ASSDAGYGYT
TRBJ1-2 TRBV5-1 ASSKGLGTAQANYGYT
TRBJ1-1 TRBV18 ASSRPEGADRVNTEAF
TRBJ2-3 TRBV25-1 ASSVLADTQY
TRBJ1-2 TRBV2 ASTQGDGYT
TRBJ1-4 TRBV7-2 ASSPPQGNREKLF
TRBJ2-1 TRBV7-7 ASSLGGGEAYNEQF
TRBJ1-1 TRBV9 ASSVEGGTTLNTEAF
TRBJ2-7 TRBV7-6 ASSLGRSYEQY
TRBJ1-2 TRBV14 ASSQAGVGSGYT
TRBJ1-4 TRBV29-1 SGRQGNEKLF
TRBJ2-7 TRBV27 ASSWGTGGSYEQY
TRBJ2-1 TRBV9 ASSYGLLGPHNEQF
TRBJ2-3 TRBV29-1 SVEYGLAASTDTQY
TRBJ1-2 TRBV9 ASSDDRGGPYGYT
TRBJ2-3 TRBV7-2 ASSLGRGLVSTDTQY
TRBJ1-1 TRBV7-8 ASSSSTWATEAF
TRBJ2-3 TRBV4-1 ASSPSPTAGTSTDTQY
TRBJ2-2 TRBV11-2 ASSLDSVFGELF
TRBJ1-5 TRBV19 ASSQNSNQPQH